This T cell receptor beta chain appears in the sequencing data of a study of blood T cell repertoires in COVID-19. About the research overall: Samples representing acute and convalescent COVID-19 were sourced from the United States, Italy and Spain.

Trimming cost V 11 bases and J 6 bases, with 16 bases left between them. From germline, CDR1 is SNHLY and CDR2 FYNNEI. CDR3 length: 12 residues. Sequenced by immunoSEQ multiplex PCR; TCRdb stores in-frame clones only, minus some. The sample consists of over 150,000 clones, 85% of them appearing once. Those enrolled in Seattle joined during active infection and were followed longitudinally afterward. The sequence came from a woman aged 55 to 70 with COVID-19, enrolled during active disease. The rearrangement uses TRBV2 and TRBJ1-1, with no clear D. The sequencing sample was made of peripheral blood. The CDR3 DNA sequence: TGTGCCTCCCAACGAGGGAGGGCTGAAGCTTTCTTT. This encodes CASQRGRAEAFF.